These T cell receptor beta chains were read from a single sample in a study of graft-versus-host responses after intestinal transplantation. The data were produced by immunoSEQ multiplex PCR, yet TCRdb's version contains in-frame clones alone and is incomplete. The data hold under 90,000 clones, with about 90% observed a single time. The sequences come from PBMCs, collected 98 days after intestinal transplantation. These receptors were taken from a human patient who received an intestinal transplant, so some T cells may come from the graft donor. Both conserved end residues are part of each CDR3. The D gene is left open where the match is weak. The size entry is marked missing in some rows and otherwise reads once, few, many or a size class.

V: TRBV6-5
size: -
J: TRBJ2-7
D: -
CDR3: CASSYGAVYEQYF
DNA: TGTGCCAGCAGTTACGGGGCGGTCTACGAGCAGTACTTC

V: TRBV7-4
size: -
J: TRBJ2-3
D: -
CDR3: CASSPPAVTDTQYF
DNA: TGTGCCAGCAGTCCCCCAGCGGTCACAGATACGCAGTATTTT

V: TRBV5-1
size: -
J: TRBJ2-6
D: -
CDR3: CASSLEGGPLSGANVLTF
DNA: TGCGCCAGCAGCTTGGAGGGGGGCCCACTCTCTGGGGCCAACGTCCTGACTTTC

V: TRBV19
size: -
J: TRBJ1-6
D: -
CDR3: CASSIGDGDSPLHF
DNA: TGTGCCAGTAGTATTGGGGACGGGGATTCACCCCTCCACTTT

V: TRBV4-2
size: -
J: TRBJ2-7
D: TRBD2
CDR3: CASSQDRGGSSYEQYF
DNA: TGTGCCAGCAGCCAAGATAGGGGCGGGAGCTCCTACGAGCAGTACTTC

V: TRBV13
size: -
J: TRBJ1-5
D: TRBD1
CDR3: CASSLKQGELSNQPQHF
DNA: TGTGCCAGCAGCTTAAAACAGGGGGAACTTAGCAATCAGCCCCAGCATTTT

V: TRBV4-1
size: -
J: TRBJ2-5
D: -
CDR3: CASSQTRGETQYF
DNA: TGCGCCAGCAGCCAGACTAGGGGGGAGACCCAGTACTTC

V: TRBV4-2
size: -
J: TRBJ2-1
D: TRBD2
CDR3: CASSRETSGIYNEQFF
DNA: TGTGCCAGCAGCCGCGAGACTAGCGGGATCTACAATGAGCAGTTCTTC

V: TRBV19
size: few
J: TRBJ1-2
D: -
CDR3: CASSMGGYGYTF
DNA: TGTGCCAGTAGTATGGGGGGCTATGGCTACACCTTC

V: TRBV28
size: -
J: TRBJ1-5
D: -
CDR3: CASSLIPGHSNQPQHF
DNA: TGTGCCAGCAGTTTAATCCCAGGCCATAGCAATCAGCCCCAGCATTTT

V: TRBV27
size: -
J: TRBJ1-2
D: -
CDR3: CASSFGAENYGYTF
DNA: TGTGCCAGCAGTTTCGGGGCGGAGAACTATGGCTACACCTTC

V: TRBV28
size: -
J: TRBJ2-1
D: -
CDR3: CASKAFIYNEQFF
DNA: TGTGCCAGCAAAGCGTTTATTTACAATGAGCAGTTCTTC

V: TRBV6-5
size: -
J: TRBJ2-3
D: TRBD1
CDR3: CASSPGQGLDTQYF
DNA: TGTGCCAGCAGTCCGGGACAGGGCCTTGATACGCAGTATTTT

V: TRBV19
size: -
J: TRBJ2-7
D: -
CDR3: CASSIGQPSIYEQYF
DNA: TGTGCCAGTAGTATAGGACAGCCCAGTATTTACGAGCAGTACTTC

V: TRBV19
size: -
J: TRBJ2-7
D: -
CDR3: CASSIGRNEQYF
DNA: TGTGCCAGTAGTATCGGTCGAAACGAGCAGTACTTC

V: TRBV5-1
size: -
J: TRBJ2-3
D: -
CDR3: CASSLLNAVTDTQYF
DNA: TGCGCCAGCAGCTTGCTAAACGCGGTGACAGATACGCAGTATTTT

V: TRBV5-8
size: -
J: TRBJ2-5
D: TRBD1
CDR3: CASSAYQGTGKETQYF
DNA: TGTGCCAGCAGCGCCTATCAAGGGACAGGCAAAGAGACCCAGTACTTC

V: TRBV5-6
size: -
J: TRBJ2-7
D: -
CDR3: CASSLGIIHHEQYF
DNA: TGTGCCAGCAGCTTAGGGATAATCCACCACGAGCAGTACTTC

V: TRBV7-9
size: -
J: TRBJ2-3
D: TRBD1
CDR3: CASSLGTGKPHTDTQYF
DNA: TGTGCCAGCAGCTTGGGGACAGGCAAACCCCACACAGATACGCAGTATTTT

V: TRBV7-9
size: -
J: TRBJ1-1
D: -
CDR3: CASSLAADTEAFF
DNA: TGTGCCAGCAGCTTAGCCGCGGACACTGAAGCTTTCTTT

V: TRBV9
size: -
J: TRBJ2-7
D: TRBD2
CDR3: CASSYTSGGSSEQYF
DNA: TGTGCCAGCAGCTATACTAGCGGGGGGTCCAGCGAGCAGTACTTC

V: TRBV19
size: -
J: TRBJ2-5
D: -
CDR3: CASSIGGGTQYF
DNA: TGTGCCAGTAGTATTGGGGGAGGGACCCAGTACTTC